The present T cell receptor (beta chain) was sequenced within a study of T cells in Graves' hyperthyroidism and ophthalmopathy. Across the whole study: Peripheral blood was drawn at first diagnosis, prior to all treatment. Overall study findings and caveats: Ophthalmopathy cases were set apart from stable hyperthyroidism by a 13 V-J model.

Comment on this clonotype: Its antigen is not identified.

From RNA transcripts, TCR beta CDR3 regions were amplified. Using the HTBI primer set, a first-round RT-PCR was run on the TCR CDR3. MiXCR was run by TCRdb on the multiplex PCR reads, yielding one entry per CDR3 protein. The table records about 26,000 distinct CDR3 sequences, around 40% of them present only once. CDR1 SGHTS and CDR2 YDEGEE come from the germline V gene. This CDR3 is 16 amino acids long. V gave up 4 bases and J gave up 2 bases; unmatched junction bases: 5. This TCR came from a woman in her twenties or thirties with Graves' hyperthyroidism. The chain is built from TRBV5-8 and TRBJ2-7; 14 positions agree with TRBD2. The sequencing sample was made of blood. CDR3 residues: CASSLRTSGRPYEQYF. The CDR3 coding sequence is TGTGCCAGCAGCCTACGGACTAGCGGGAGGCCCTACGAGCAGTACTTC.